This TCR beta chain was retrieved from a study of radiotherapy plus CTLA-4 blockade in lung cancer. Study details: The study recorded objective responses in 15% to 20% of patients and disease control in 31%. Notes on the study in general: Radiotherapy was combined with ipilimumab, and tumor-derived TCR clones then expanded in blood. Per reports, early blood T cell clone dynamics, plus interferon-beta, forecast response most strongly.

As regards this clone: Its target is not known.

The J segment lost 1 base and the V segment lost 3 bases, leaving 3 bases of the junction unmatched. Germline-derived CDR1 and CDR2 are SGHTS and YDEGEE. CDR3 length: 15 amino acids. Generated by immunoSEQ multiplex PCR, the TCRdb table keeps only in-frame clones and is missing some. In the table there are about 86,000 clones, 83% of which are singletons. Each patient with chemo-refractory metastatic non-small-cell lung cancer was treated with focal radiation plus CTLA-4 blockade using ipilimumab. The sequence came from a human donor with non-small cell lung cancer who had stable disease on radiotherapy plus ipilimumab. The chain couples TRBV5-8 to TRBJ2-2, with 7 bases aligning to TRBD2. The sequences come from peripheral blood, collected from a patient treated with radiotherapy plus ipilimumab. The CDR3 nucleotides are TGTGCCAGCAGCTCCGAGCGGGGGAACACCGGGGAGCTGTTTTTT. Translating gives CASSSERGNTGELFF.